The clone carrying this T cell receptor (beta chain) was recorded a few times. The antigen is undetermined. This sample was included in a study of vaccination effects on CD4 cells after COVID-19. Generated by immunoSEQ multiplex PCR, the TCRdb table keeps only in-frame clones and is missing some. The sample comprises approximately 37,000 clones, 82% of which are singletons, and nearly 3% rests with the top ten. Isolation of CD4+ T cells took place after nine to ten days of culture. None of the vaccinated had previously contracted SARS-CoV-2, and their nucleocapsid antibodies tested negative. CDR1 LNHNV and CDR2 YYDKDF come from the germline V gene (reference sequence). V lost 3 bases and J 2 bases, leaving 4 bases between the germline ends. This CDR3 has 13 residues. General study results and limits: Late in the post-vaccination period, infection-induced and vaccine-induced clones underwent marked clonal contraction. Vaccine-induced clones in healthy vaccinees cross-reacted with common cold coronaviruses in only 1 of 255 cases. Only a few convalescent patients and no early post-infection timepoints featured in the study.

V usage is TRBV15 and J usage is TRBJ2-2, with no clear D. This clonotype was sampled from a human donor who received a COVID-19 vaccine. The starting material was CD4+ T cells from PBMCs cultured without peptide, obtained before COVID-19 vaccination. CDR3 sequence (DNA): TGTGCCACCAGCAGGCCCAACACCGGGGAGCTGTTTTTT. It translates to CATSRPNTGELFF.